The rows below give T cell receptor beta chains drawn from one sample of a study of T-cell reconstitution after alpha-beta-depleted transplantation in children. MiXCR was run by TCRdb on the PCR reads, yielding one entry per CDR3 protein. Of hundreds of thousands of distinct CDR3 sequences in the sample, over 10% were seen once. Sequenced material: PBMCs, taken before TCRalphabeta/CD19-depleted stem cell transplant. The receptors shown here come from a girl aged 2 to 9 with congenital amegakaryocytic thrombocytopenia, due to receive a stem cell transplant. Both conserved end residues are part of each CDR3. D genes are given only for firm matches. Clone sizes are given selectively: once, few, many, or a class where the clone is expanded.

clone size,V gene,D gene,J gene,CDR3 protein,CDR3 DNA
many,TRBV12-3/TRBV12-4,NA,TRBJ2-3,CASSLEGTGTDTQYF,TGTGCCAGCAGTTTAGAAGGGACGGGCACAGATACGCAGTATTTT
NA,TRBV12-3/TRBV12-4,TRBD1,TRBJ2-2,CASKTGTGDPGTGELFF,TGTGCCAGCAAAACCGGGACAGGGGACCCGGGGACCGGGGAGCTGTTTTTT
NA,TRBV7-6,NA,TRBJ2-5,CASSLGGMGTQYF,TGTGCCAGCAGCTTAGGGGGGATGGGGACCCAGTACTTC
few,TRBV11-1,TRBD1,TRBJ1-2,CASSSITMGLQGAQGYTF,TGTGCCAGCAGCTCCATTACGATGGGGTTACAGGGGGCGCAGGGCTACACCTTC
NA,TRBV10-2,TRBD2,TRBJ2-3,CASMSGEGPTDTQYF,TGCGCCAGCATGTCGGGGGAGGGCCCCACAGATACGCAGTATTTT
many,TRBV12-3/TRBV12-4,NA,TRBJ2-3,CASSFTLQNTDTQYF,TGTGCCAGCAGTTTTACCCTACAGAATACAGATACGCAGTATTTT
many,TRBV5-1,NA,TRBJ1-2,CASSDSGTTYGYTF,TGCGCCAGCAGCGATTCCGGGACTACTTATGGCTACACCTTC
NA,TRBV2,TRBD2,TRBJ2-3,CASSAPTIRLARSTDTQYF,TGTGCCAGCAGTGCCCCCACAATTAGACTAGCGAGAAGCACAGATACGCAGTATTTT
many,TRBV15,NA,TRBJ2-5,CATSMGFQETQYF,TGTGCCACCAGCATGGGCTTCCAAGAGACCCAGTACTTC
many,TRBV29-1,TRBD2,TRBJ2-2,CSAAVAGSGELFF,TGCAGCGCCGCCGTAGCGGGTTCAGGGGAGCTGTTTTTT
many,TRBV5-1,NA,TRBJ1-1,CASSLRGGSTEAFF,TGCGCCAGCAGCTTGAGGGGGGGTTCGACTGAAGCTTTCTTT
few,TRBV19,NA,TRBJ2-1,CASSIMNNEQFF,TGTGCCAGTAGTATCATGAACAATGAGCAGTTCTTC
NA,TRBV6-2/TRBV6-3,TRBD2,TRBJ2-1,CASDHPAGNNEQFF,TGTGCCAGCGATCACCCAGCGGGAAACAATGAGCAGTTCTTC
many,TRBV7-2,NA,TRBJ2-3,CASSIRRADGSVTQYF,TGTGCCAGCAGCATACGGAGGGCCGACGGTTCGGTTACGCAGTATTTT
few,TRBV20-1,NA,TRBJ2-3,CSAAAPTDTQYF,TGCAGTGCCGCCGCCCCCACAGATACGCAGTATTTT
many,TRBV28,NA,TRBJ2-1,CASVAAYNEQFF,TGTGCCAGCGTAGCGGCCTACAATGAGCAGTTCTTC
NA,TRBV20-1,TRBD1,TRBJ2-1,CSASLIQGADYNEQFF,TGCAGTGCTAGCCTCATACAGGGGGCGGATTACAATGAGCAGTTCTTC
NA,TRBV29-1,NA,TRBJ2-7,CSVEETGEQYF,TGCAGCGTTGAAGAGACCGGCGAGCAGTACTTC
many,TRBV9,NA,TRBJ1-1,CASSPLDAFF,TGTGCCAGCAGTCCACTCGACGCTTTCTTT
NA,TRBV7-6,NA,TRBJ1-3,CASSARPFPDLISGNTIYF,TGTGCCAGCAGCGCCCGACCCTTTCCAGACCTAATCTCTGGAAACACCATATATTTT
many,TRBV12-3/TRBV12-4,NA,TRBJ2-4,CASSPMITPGIQYF,TGTGCCAGCAGTCCGATGATAACCCCTGGCATTCAGTACTTC
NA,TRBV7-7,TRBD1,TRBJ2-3,CASSLGQGLIDTQYF,TGTGCCAGCAGCTTGGGACAGGGGTTGATAGATACGCAGTATTTT
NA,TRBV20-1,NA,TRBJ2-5,CSAPTRTGTETQYF,TGCAGTGCGCCCACTAGGACGGGGACGGAGACCCAGTACTTC
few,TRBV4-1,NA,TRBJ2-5,CASSQAWLQETQYF,TGCGCCAGCAGCCAAGCTTGGTTGCAAGAGACCCAGTACTTC
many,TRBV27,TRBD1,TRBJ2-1,CASRDRGRVKGNEQFF,TGTGCCAGCAGGGACAGGGGGCGAGTCAAGGGTAATGAGCAGTTCTTC
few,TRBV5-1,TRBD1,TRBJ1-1,CASKDRENTEAFF,TGCGCCAGCAAGGACAGGGAGAACACTGAAGCTTTCTTT
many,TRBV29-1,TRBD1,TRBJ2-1,CSVEGGQAGYNEQFF,TGCAGCGTTGAAGGGGGACAGGCGGGCTACAATGAGCAGTTCTTC
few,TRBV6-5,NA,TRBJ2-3,CASSYSSQMSTDTQYF,TGTGCCAGCAGTTACTCTTCCCAGATGAGCACAGATACGCAGTATTTT
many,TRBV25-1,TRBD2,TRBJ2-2,CASSHPGLAGRNTGELFF,TGTGCCAGCAGTCACCCGGGACTAGCGGGAAGGAACACCGGGGAGCTGTTTTTT
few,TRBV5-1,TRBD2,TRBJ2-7,CASSLMAGAREQYF,TGCGCCAGCAGCTTGATGGCGGGAGCTCGCGAGCAGTACTTC
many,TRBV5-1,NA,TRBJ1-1,CASSLYREVAEAFF,TGCGCCAGCAGCTTGTACAGGGAGGTGGCTGAAGCTTTCTTT
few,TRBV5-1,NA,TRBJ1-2,CASSLGGGRNDNYGYTF,TGCGCCAGCAGCTTGGGCGGGGGCAGGAACGATAACTATGGCTACACCTTC
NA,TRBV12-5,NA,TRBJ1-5,CASGLVLQVSNQPQHF,TGTGCTAGTGGTTTGGTACTGCAGGTTAGCAATCAGCCCCAGCATTTT
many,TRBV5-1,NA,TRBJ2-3,CASSLAPDTQYF,TGCGCCAGCAGCTTGGCTCCAGATACGCAGTATTTT
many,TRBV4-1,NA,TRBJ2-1,CASSQVLNEQFF,TGCGCCAGCAGCCAAGTATTGAATGAGCAGTTCTTC
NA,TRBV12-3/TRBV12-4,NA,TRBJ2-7,CASSPGSRSYEQYF,TGTGCCAGCAGCCCCGGATCGCGAAGCTACGAGCAGTACTTC
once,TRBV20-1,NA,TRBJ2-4,CSAIQTDKNIQYF,TGCAGTGCTATACAGACAGACAAAAACATTCAGTACTTC
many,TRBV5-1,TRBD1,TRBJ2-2,CASSSIPQGTTGELFF,TGCGCCAGCAGCTCGATACCACAGGGGACCACCGGGGAGCTGTTTTTT
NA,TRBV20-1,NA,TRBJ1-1,CSARKDRGEDEAFF,TGCAGTGCGCGAAAGGATCGGGGGGAAGACGAAGCTTTCTTT
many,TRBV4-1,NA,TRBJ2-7,CASSPGVRAHSYEQYF,TGCGCCAGCAGCCCTGGGGTCCGGGCACACTCCTACGAGCAGTACTTC
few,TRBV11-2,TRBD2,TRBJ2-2,CASSTSGRAAGTGELFF,TGTGCCAGCAGCACTAGCGGGAGGGCCGCGGGCACCGGGGAGCTGTTTTTT
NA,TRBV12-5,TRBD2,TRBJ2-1,CASGLVSGRGNEQFF,TGTGCTAGTGGTTTGGTTAGCGGGAGAGGTAATGAGCAGTTCTTC
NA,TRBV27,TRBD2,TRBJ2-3,CASSRTGLAGTTDTQYF,TGTGCCAGCAGTCGAACGGGACTAGCGGGAACCACAGATACGCAGTATTTT